The sequence of this T cell receptor beta chain was determined in a study of T cell repertoires in cytomegalovirus infection. Study context: Matching HLA type, along with CMV infection, was indicated by public TCR beta signatures. Study results and caveats: HLA-C-restricted, CMV-specific TCR beta clonotypes were dominant ex vivo.

The germline gives CDR1 SEHNR, CDR2 FQNEAQ (reference sequence). The CDR3 spans 14 residues. Trimming pared 5 bases from V and 0 bases from J, leaving 11 bases between. This clonotype was seen at least ten times. Its antigen remains unknown. Via MiXCR, TCRdb re-called the reads, giving one row per CDR3 protein. The table lists about 260,000 distinct CDR3 sequences, roughly 9% of them singletons. Sequencing used PBMCs. This TCR derives from a human donor in good health (CMV status not recorded). Some clones in this sample may be carry-over from other donors' samples. This chain joins TRBV7-9 and TRBJ2-7; D is possibly TRBD1 (5 bases). The DNA of the CDR3 is TGTGCCAGCAGCCTCCAAGGGGTCTCCTACGAGCAGTACTTC. Translated, it gives CASSLQGVSYEQYF.